Each of the 27 T cell receptor beta chains below was sequenced from the same sample in a study of cytomegalovirus exposure and HLA in healthy donors. In the PCR, 60 Vbeta and 13 Jbeta primers were used. Sequencing was performed with immunoSEQ multiplex PCR; in TCRdb, only in-frame clones are kept and a portion is missing. Altogether some 240,000 clones are present, about nine tenths being singletons, with the ten largest covering 1.7%. The specimen was PBMCs. The receptors were sampled from a girl between 2 and 10 years old in good health and CMV-seronegative.

The V call is TRBV28, the J call TRBJ2-4, with D possibly TRBD2 on 5 matching bases. The V gene lost 6 bases and the J gene lost 0 bases, with 12 bases spanning the gap. CDR1 is MDHEN, CDR2 SYDVKM, per germline. The CDR3 totals 15 residues. The CDR3 DNA follows: TGTGCCAGCAGCGGGGTGGGGTTAGCCAAAAACATTCAGTACTTC. Its translation: CASSGVGLAKNIQYF.

The V call is TRBV19, the J call TRBJ1-1, with 7 bases matching TRBD1. This CDR3 has 17 residues. With V trimmed by 1 base and J by 1 base, 9 bases remained unmatched. Germline CDR1 reads LNHDA; CDR2 reads SQIVND (reference sequence). CDR3 loop: CASSIGRDRRSNTEAFF. The CDR3 nucleotides are TGTGCCAGTAGTATAGGCCGGGACAGAAGGTCGAACACTGAAGCTTTCTTT.

This rearrangement joins TRBV7-6 to TRBJ2-1; possible D gene TRBD1, 6 bases. Germline loops: CDR1 SGHVS, CDR2 FNYEAQ. V was clipped by 4 bases and J by 5 bases, with 21 bases between them. CDR3 size: 17 residues. The chain's CDR3 is CASSSPSQGKSHNEQFF. DNA of the CDR3: TGTGCCAGCAGCTCTCCGAGTCAGGGGAAGTCCCACAATGAGCAGTTCTTC.

This clone was recorded once. The chain is built from TRBV10-2 and TRBJ2-1; 7 positions match TRBD1. Germline CDR1 and CDR2: WSHSY and SAAADI. This CDR3 region has 15 residues. V trimming: 3 bases; J trimming: 3 bases; junction bases outside the gene matches: 5. For the CDR3, the DNA is TGCGCCAGCAGTGAATCGGGACAGCACTACAATGAGCAGTTCTTC. Translated: CASSESGQHYNEQFF.

J is TRBJ1-1 and V is TRBV9, with 8 nucleotides matching TRBD1. The germline V gene has CDR1 SGDLS and CDR2 YYNGEE. The CDR3 consists of 13 residues. J lost 7 bases, V lost 0 bases, and 2 bases had no gene match. The CDR3 sequence: CASSVATGGEAFF. The CDR3 DNA reads TGTGCCAGCAGCGTAGCTACAGGGGGTGAAGCTTTCTTT.

The rearrangement uses TRBV5-6 and TRBJ2-4; D possibly corresponds to TRBD1 (5 bases). Germline assignment: CDR1 SGHDT and CDR2 YYEEEE. The CDR3 extends over 14 amino acids. The V end lost 5 bases, the J end lost 5 bases, and 14 bases lay between the germline ends. The CDR3 region is CASSDAGPQNIQYF. CDR3 bases: TGTGCCAGCAGTGACGCAGGGCCGCAAAACATTCAGTACTTC.

J is TRBJ2-5 and V is TRBV7-3, with TRBD2 matching over 10 bases. V was clipped by 3 bases and J by 3 bases; unmatched bases: 7. This CDR3 contains 16 residues. Germline V gene lookup returns CDR1 SGHTA and CDR2 FQGTGA. CDR3 DNA sequence: TGTGCCAGCAGCTTGGGTACTAGCGGGGTTAAAGAGACCCAGTACTTC. The encoded protein is CASSLGTSGVKETQYF.

This chain links TRBV5-6 with TRBJ2-4; 11 bases line up with TRBD1. From germline, CDR1 is SGHDT and CDR2 YYEEEE. After removal of 3 bases from V and 8 bases from J, the junction contained 7 bases not matched to a gene. The CDR3 sequence is 15 residues long. CDR3 nucleotides: TGTGCCAGCAGCTCCGGGACAGGGGGTCGGGACATTCAGTACTTC. Encoded protein: CASSSGTGGRDIQYF.

The V and J genes are TRBV27 and TRBJ2-2, with 9 bases identical to TRBD1. The germline CDR1 and CDR2 sequences are MNHEY and SMNVEV (reference sequence). The CDR3 is made up of 17 amino acids. The junction had 9 bases not matched to a gene; V was cut back by 2 bases and J by 5 bases. The CDR3 nucleotides read TGTGCCAGCAGTTTAAGGGGACCGGGACAGGGAACCGGGGAGCTGTTTTTT. As protein: CASSLRGPGQGTGELFF.

The chain has TRBV30 and TRBJ1-5; 9 nucleotides line up with TRBD1. Trimming at V came to 0 bases and at J to 4 bases, leaving 1 base not matched to a gene. Germline CDR1 is GTSNPN and CDR2 is SVGIG (reference sequence). CDR3 length: 14 amino acids. The chain's CDR3 is CAWSVGQGNQPQHF. The CDR3 DNA follows: TGTGCCTGGAGTGTCGGACAGGGGAATCAGCCCCAGCATTTT.

The chain carries TRBV16 and TRBJ1-5; 9 bases are a match to TRBD1. This CDR3 spans 14 amino acids. The V gene's germline CDR1 is KGHSY and CDR2 FQNENV. The trim removed 4 bases at V and 3 bases at J, leaving 1 base unmatched. CDR3 DNA: TGTGCCAGCAGCCGGACAGGGGTCAATCAGCCCCAGCATTTT. Translating gives CASSRTGVNQPQHF. Full variable domain (remainder filled in from reference TRBV16 and TRBJ1-5): GEEVAQTPKHLVRGEGQKAKLYCAPIKGHSYVFWYQQVLKNEFKFLISFQNENVFDETGMPKERFSAKCLPNSPCSLEIQATKLEDSAVYFCASSRTGVNQPQHFGDGTRLSIL.

CDR3 bases: TGTGCCAGTAGTAGGGCTAACCCCTCCTACAATGAGCAGTTCTTC. Its translation: CASSRANPSYNEQFF. The J gene is TRBJ2-1, the V gene TRBV19; D call uncertain. Germline V gene sequence: CDR1 LNHDA, CDR2 SQIVND (reference sequence). V lost 4 bases and J lost 0, with 10 bases in between. This CDR3 is built from 15 residues.

The chain recombines TRBV19 with TRBJ2-7; D might be TRBD1 (5 bases). This CDR3 is 15 amino acids long. V was shortened by 5 bases and J by 9 bases, with 23 bases between the two germline ends. Germline lookup yields CDR1 LNHDA and CDR2 SQIVND (reference sequence). CDR3 in amino acids: CASSPGPGEDIAQYF. For the CDR3, the DNA is TGTGCCAGTAGTCCAGGGCCAGGAGAGGATATAGCGCAGTACTTC.

This chain joins TRBV19 and TRBJ1-1, with 7 bases fitting TRBD1. The V and J ends lost 0 bases and 4 bases, in that order; junction bases with no gene match: 5. Per the germline V gene, CDR1 is LNHDA and CDR2 is SQIVND (reference sequence). This CDR3 comprises 15 residues. The CDR3 region is CASSIDGAGGTEAFF. CDR3 in DNA: TGTGCCAGTAGTATAGATGGGGCAGGGGGCACTGAAGCTTTCTTT.

Points on this clone: One end of the junction fails to match germline, which may point to a read error. The same CDR3 can be traced to other DNA sequences in this sample. This chain joins TRBV4-1 and TRBJ2-7; D not certain. The CDR3 contains 13 residues. Germline CDR1 reads MGHRA; CDR2 reads YSYEKL. Here the CDR3 reads CASSQGSSYEQYF. The CDR3 DNA reads as TGTGCCAGCAGCCAAGGTAGCTCCTACGAGCAGTACTTC.

The count of this clone is one. The CDR3 DNA reads TGCGCCAGCAGCTTGGAATCCGGGGTAGAGGGTACGCAGTATTTT. This codes for CASSLESGVEGTQYF. V and J are TRBV5-1 and TRBJ2-3; the D gene is possibly TRBD2 (5 bases). V was shortened by 0 bases and J by 8 bases, with 16 bases between the two germline ends. CDR1 is SGHRS, CDR2 YFSETQ, per germline. The CDR3 is 15 residues long.

This sequence joins TRBV6-1 and TRBJ2-5, with 7 bases aligning to TRBD1. The junction had 7 bases not matched to a gene; V was cut back by 5 bases and J by 1 base. This CDR3 region has 15 residues. The V gene's germline CDR1 is MNHNS and CDR2 SASEGT. CDR3 sequence reads: CASSWTGSAQETQYF. The CDR3 DNA is TGTGCCAGCAGTTGGACAGGTTCGGCCCAAGAGACCCAGTACTTC.

CDR3 in amino acids: CASSPGLGVGELFF. In DNA, the CDR3 is TGTGCCAGCAGTCCGGGACTGGGCGTAGGGGAGCTGTTTTTT. V usage is TRBV27 and J usage is TRBJ2-2; the D gene is possibly TRBD2 (6 bases). Trimming took off 5 bases at V and 8 bases at J, with 15 bases between the two ends. The germline V gene has CDR1 MNHEY and CDR2 SMNVEV (reference sequence). The CDR3 consists of 14 residues.

The CDR3, as DNA: TGTGCCAGCAGTCGTGGACTAGCGGGGGCTCGGTACCAAGAGACCCAGTACTTC. Residues: CASSRGLAGARYQETQYF. This sequence joins TRBV7-3 and TRBJ2-5; 13 bases fit TRBD2. The CDR3 covers 18 residues. Trimming at V came to 6 bases and at J to 0 bases, leaving 10 bases not matched to a gene. Germline CDR1 and CDR2: SGHTA and FQGTGA.

This clone has a single count. This rearrangement joins TRBV19 to TRBJ2-3, with TRBD1 identical over 7 bases. This CDR3 comprises 15 residues. Germline trimming cut 9 bases from V and 2 bases from J; bases unmatched to any gene: 11. Looked up from germline, CDR1 is LNHDA and CDR2 is SQIVND (reference sequence). The CDR3 sequence is CASAPQGVITDTQYF. The CDR3 DNA is TGTGCCAGCGCCCCTCAGGGGGTAATCACAGATACGCAGTATTTT.

The chain employs TRBV5-6 and TRBJ1-1; no reliable D call. The CDR3 totals 12 residues. Germline CDR1 and CDR2: SGHDT and YYEEEE. Trimming took 0 bases from V and 11 from J, leaving 11 bases between them. DNA for the CDR3: TGTGCCAGCAGCTTGGGATTGACATACGCTTTCTTT. This encodes CASSLGLTYAFF.

This clone occurred once. The CDR3 region is CASSASGSDRVSEQYF. As DNA, the CDR3 is TGTGCCAGCAGCGCTAGTGGATCGGACAGGGTCTCCGAGCAGTACTTC. The chain links TRBV9 to TRBJ2-7; TRBD1 agrees at 8 bases. Germline assignment: CDR1 SGDLS and CDR2 YYNGEE. V lost 3 bases and J lost 6; bases outside the gene matches: 14. The CDR3 is 16 amino acids.

The chain is built from TRBV4-1 and TRBJ2-1; TRBD2 matches 14 bases. The CDR3 has 17 residues. Germline V CDR1 and CDR2: MGHRA, YSYEKL. J lost 4 bases, V lost 4 bases, and 6 bases had no gene match. CDR3 DNA sequence: TGCGCCAGCAGCCCGGGACTAGCGGGAGAAGAGTACAATGAGCAGTTCTTC. Amino acids: CASSPGLAGEEYNEQFF.

This chain links TRBV4-1 with TRBJ2-5, with TRBD2 identical over 7 bases. Matching the DNA end better, TRBJ2-7 makes the J call doubtful. CDR1 and CDR2 from the germline V gene are MGHRA and YSYEKL. The CDR3 consists of 16 residues. CDR3 in DNA: TGCGCCAGCAGCCTACTGGGAGGGAGGTCAGACTACGAGCAGTACTTC. It yields the protein CASSLLGGRSDYEQYF.

This rearrangement joins TRBV5-1 to TRBJ2-1; TRBD2 matches at 10 bases. The trim removed 3 bases at V and 6 bases at J, leaving 9 bases unmatched. This CDR3 contains 16 residues. Germline V gene lookup returns CDR1 SGHRS and CDR2 YFSETQ. The CDR3 DNA reads as TGCGCCAGCAGCTCTGGGGGTAGCGGGAGGTTCAATGAGCAGTTCTTC. Translation: CASSSGGSGRFNEQFF. Complete variable domain (other parts from reference TRBV5-1 and TRBJ2-1): KAGVTQTPRYLIKTRGQQVTLSCSPISGHRSVSWYQQTPGQGLQFLFEYFSETQRNKGNFPGRFSGRQFSNSRSEMNVSTLELGDSALYLCASSSGGSGRFNEQFFGPGTRLTVL.

The chain has TRBV10-3 and TRBJ2-7; D gene ambiguous. The CDR3 has 15 residues. V was clipped by 10 bases and J by 2 bases, with 21 bases between them. Germline-derived CDR1 and CDR2 are ENHRY and SYGVKD. CDR3 amino acids: CATKNSGVQTYEQYF. The CDR3, as DNA: TGTGCCACTAAAAACTCCGGAGTTCAGACCTACGAGCAGTACTTC.

This sequence joins TRBV29-1 and TRBJ1-1, with 8 positions matching TRBD1. From germline, CDR1 is SQVTM and CDR2 ANQGSEA. Trimming cost V 7 bases and J 5 bases; bases outside gene matches: 12. CDR3 length: 14 amino acids. The CDR3 here is CSGMDRELSTEAFF. The DNA of the CDR3 is TGCAGCGGGATGGACAGGGAATTGTCGACTGAAGCTTTCTTT. Using reference TRBV29-1 and TRBJ1-1 for the parts outside the CDR3, the full variable domain is SAVISQKPSRDICQRGTSLTIQCQVDSQVTMMFWYRQQPGQSLTLIATANQGSEATYESGFVIDKFPISRPNLTFSTLTVSNMSPEDSSIYLCSGMDRELSTEAFFGQGTRLTVV.